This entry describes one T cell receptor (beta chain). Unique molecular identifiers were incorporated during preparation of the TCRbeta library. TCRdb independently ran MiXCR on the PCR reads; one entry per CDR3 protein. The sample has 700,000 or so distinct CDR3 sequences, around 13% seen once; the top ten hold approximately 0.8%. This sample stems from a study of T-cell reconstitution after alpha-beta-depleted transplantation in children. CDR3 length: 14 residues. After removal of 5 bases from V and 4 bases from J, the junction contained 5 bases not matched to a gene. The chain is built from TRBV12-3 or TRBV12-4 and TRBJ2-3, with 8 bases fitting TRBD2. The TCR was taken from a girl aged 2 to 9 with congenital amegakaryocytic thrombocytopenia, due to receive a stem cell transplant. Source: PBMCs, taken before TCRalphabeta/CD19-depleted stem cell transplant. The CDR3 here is CASSPSGLADTQYF. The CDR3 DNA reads TGTGCCAGCAGTCCCTCGGGACTAGCAGATACGCAGTATTTT.